This T cell receptor beta chain came from a study of technical replicates of blood from a few donors (dated by TCRdb to about 2017). The library was built by means of the immunoSEQ multiplex PCR assay. The table comes from immuneACCESS by way of TCRdb, which keeps in-frame sequences with V and J called. Part of the clones is missing from these tables; in studies checked, under half for an unresolved V gene and the rest for unknown reasons. The sample table lists 60,000 to 85,000 clones, roughly 91% of them with a count of one. The ten most abundant clones make up about 0.39% of the sample. This clone appeared a single time. No antigen is known for it. No base quality values were provided; no much bigger clone lies one nucleotide off. V loses 6 bases at its end and J loses 9 bases; junction bases beyond the gene matches: 17. The germline V gene gives CDR1 as KGHSH and CDR2 as LQKENI. The CDR3 numbers 15 residues from cysteine through phenylalanine. Only the CDR3 region is kept as DNA, spanning 45 bases read in frame from base 1.

The rearrangement joined TRBV18 to TRBJ2-7; TRBD1 fits 7 bases in the junction. The receptor was derived from a human donor in good health. The sample comprised T cells isolated from PBMCs. The CDR3 region has the sequence CASSARGQPRLGQYF. The DNA reads TGTGCCAGCTCGGCTAGGGGACAGCCTCGTCTGGGGCAGTACTTC.